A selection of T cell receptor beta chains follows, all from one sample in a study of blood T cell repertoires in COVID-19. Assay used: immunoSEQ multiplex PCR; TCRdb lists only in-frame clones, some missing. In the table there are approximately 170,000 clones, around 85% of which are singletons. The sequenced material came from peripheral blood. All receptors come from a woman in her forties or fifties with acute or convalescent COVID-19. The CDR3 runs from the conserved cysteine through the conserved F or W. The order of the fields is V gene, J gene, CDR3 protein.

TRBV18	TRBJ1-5	CASSRSRDQPQHF
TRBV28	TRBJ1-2	CASSLLGVTYGYTF
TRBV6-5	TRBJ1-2	CASSRGTGSFSF
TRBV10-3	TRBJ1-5	CAIGETWPQHF
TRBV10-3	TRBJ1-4	CAISETGTGKEKLFF
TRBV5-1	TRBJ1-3	CASSLALGANTIYF
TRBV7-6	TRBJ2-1	CASSLASPTSGGYNEQFF
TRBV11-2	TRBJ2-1	CASSLVGTSGPLGQFF
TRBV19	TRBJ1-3	CASSMDRGSGNTIYF
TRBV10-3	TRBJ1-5	CAIRQYSNQPQHF
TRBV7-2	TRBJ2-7	CASSLESGSSYEQYF
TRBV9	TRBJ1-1	CASSAGLQGARNTEAFF
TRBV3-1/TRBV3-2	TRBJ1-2	CASSRSHTGDYYGYTF
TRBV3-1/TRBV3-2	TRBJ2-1	CASSQVGSVNEQFF
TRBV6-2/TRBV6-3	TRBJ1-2	CASSDPHGSNYGYTF
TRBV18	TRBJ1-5	CASSPGHNNQPQHF
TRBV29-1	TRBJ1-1	CSVDGGTEAFF
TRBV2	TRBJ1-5	CASSAGTSGNQPQHF
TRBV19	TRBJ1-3	CASQKANTIYF
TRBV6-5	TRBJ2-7	CASTKGPGSYEQYF
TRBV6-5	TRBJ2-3	CASLRQETDTQYF
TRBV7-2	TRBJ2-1	CASSWDSPNNEQFF
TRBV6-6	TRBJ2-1	CASSYSRAGYNEQFF
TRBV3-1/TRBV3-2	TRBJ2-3	CASSQETYTDTQYF
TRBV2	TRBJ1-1	CASSGRQGLTEAFF
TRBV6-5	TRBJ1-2	CASSGVGQYYGYTF
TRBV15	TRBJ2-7	CATSSPGQGYEQYF
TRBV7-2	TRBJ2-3	CASSLTFLSGTQYF
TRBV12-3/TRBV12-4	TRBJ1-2	CASSSGSYGYTF
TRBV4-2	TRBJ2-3	CASSQDSLWDTQYF
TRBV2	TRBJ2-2	CASRGQGTDTGELFF
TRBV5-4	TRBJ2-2	CASSPAGPGELFF
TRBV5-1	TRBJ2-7	CASSFIAGGSSYEQYF
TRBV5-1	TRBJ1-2	CASSLAGQLYGYTF
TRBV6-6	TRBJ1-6	CASSAGTDNSPLHF
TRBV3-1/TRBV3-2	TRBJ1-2	CASSQDYGNYGYTF
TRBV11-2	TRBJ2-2	CASSSRVLTGELFF
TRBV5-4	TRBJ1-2	CASSLRGGPLFRRGYTF
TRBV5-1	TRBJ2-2	CASSLGVATNTGELFF
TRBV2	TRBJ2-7	CASSPLELPSPGVQYEQYF
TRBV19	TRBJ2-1	CASSITSSGGNEQFF
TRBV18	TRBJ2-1	CASSPGLAGGFDEQFF
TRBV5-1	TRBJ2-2	CASSPRQGAGTGELFF
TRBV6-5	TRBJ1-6	CASRGTGGNSPLHF